The rows below give T cell receptor beta chains drawn from one sample of a study of blood T cell repertoires in COVID-19. Method: immunoSEQ multiplex PCR; TCRdb's copy keeps in-frame clones and lacks some. The sample contains about 140,000 clones, 75% to 90% of which appear only once. The source material was peripheral blood. All receptors derive from a man in his 60s with active or convalescent COVID-19. Each CDR3 is given with its conserved first and last residue. The size field is filled for only some rows; it gives once, few, many or a size class.

J	size	V	CDR3
TRBJ1-2	few	TRBV30	CAWNRGEVGYTF
TRBJ2-3	-	TRBV7-2	CASSLDSRADTQYF
TRBJ1-1	once	TRBV5-5	CASSLLQARNTEAFF
TRBJ1-5	-	TRBV5-5	CASSLGAANQPQHF
TRBJ1-4	-	TRBV7-9	CASSKWTGQNEKLFF
TRBJ1-5	-	TRBV5-5	CASSRTQEGNQPQHF
TRBJ1-4	-	TRBV19	CASSTISPWEGEKLFF
TRBJ2-1	-	TRBV5-6	CASSPLLVQTEQFF
TRBJ2-7	few	TRBV5-4	CASSLDGGPGQREQYF
TRBJ1-2	-	TRBV6-6	CASSYQDPNYGYTF
TRBJ2-1	-	TRBV24-1	CATSVARAAYNEQFF
TRBJ2-7	-	TRBV4-1	CASSQDRGIGYEQYF
TRBJ1-1	-	TRBV5-1	CASSSGFRKNTEAFF
TRBJ2-7	-	TRBV28	CASSSQTSGSYEQYF
TRBJ1-6	once	TRBV28	CASRSQSSYNSPLHF
TRBJ2-3	-	TRBV5-1	CASSFGPDTQYF
TRBJ1-2	-	TRBV10-3	CAITGGNIYGYTF
TRBJ1-1	once	TRBV19	CASNSGGNTEAFF
TRBJ1-4	-	TRBV28	CASSSSGTGEEKLFF
TRBJ2-1	-	TRBV24-1	CATSDRNRGEYNNEQFF
TRBJ1-6	-	TRBV15	CATSRDPSSPLHF
TRBJ1-1	-	TRBV11-3	CASSPRDRPTEAFF
TRBJ1-2	-	TRBV10-3	CAISAGQGGIYGYTF
TRBJ2-2	-	TRBV27	CASLPGLYTGELFF
TRBJ2-2	once	TRBV28	CASTGLGGTGELFF
TRBJ2-2	-	TRBV23-1	CASSINPGQGRSGGELFF
TRBJ1-1	-	TRBV24-1	CATSVGTGVNTEAFF
TRBJ1-5	-	TRBV30	CAWSTNYAGTGGNQPQHF
TRBJ2-3	-	TRBV5-4	CASSPSGGDTQYF
TRBJ2-3	-	TRBV3-1/TRBV3-2	CASSQGSGLAATDTQYF
TRBJ1-1	-	TRBV7-9	CASSSGYTEAFF
TRBJ2-1	-	TRBV15	CATSRAGVHEQFF
TRBJ1-6	-	TRBV4-3	CASSQDRGSPLHF
TRBJ1-2	-	TRBV7-9	CASSLGTGLRGYTF
TRBJ2-7	-	TRBV5-6	CASSSKLASTYEQYF
TRBJ2-5	-	TRBV2	CASSDSGLGQETQYF
TRBJ2-7	-	TRBV2	CASSLTSGNSYEQYF
TRBJ2-3	-	TRBV7-9	CASSLALGGDTQYF
TRBJ1-2	once	TRBV5-1	CASSLGYSTGGYGYTF
TRBJ2-1	-	TRBV14	CASSQEGLADYNEQFF
TRBJ2-7	-	TRBV4-1	CASSLLGDSAYEQYF
TRBJ2-5	once	TRBV14	CASSFGRRETQYF
TRBJ2-7	-	TRBV7-2	CASSSPSYEQYF
TRBJ2-3	once	TRBV11-2	CASSWVYSHSSTDTQYF
TRBJ1-3	-	TRBV19	CASSFSSGNTIYF
TRBJ1-5	-	TRBV19	CASSIRAQPQHF
TRBJ2-2	-	TRBV5-6	CANSQDRRSTGELFF
TRBJ2-7	-	TRBV21-1	CARGLIYSYEQYF
TRBJ1-3	-	TRBV5-1	CASSLVSIYSGNTIYF